The rows below give T cell receptor beta chains drawn from one sample of a study of beta chain features in type 1 diabetes. Sequencing was performed with immunoSEQ multiplex PCR; in TCRdb, only in-frame clones are kept and a portion is missing. The table lists more than 300,000 clones, 8% of them singletons. Sequences were obtained from central memory CD4+ T cells from blood. The receptor set was obtained from a woman aged 18-30 years in good health. CDR3s include the opening cysteine and the closing phenylalanine or tryptophan. A D gene is named only where the DNA matches it firmly. Expanded clones get a size class; other rows say once, few or many, or leave the size out.

TRBJ2-2 16 many TRBV28 NA TGTGCCAGCAGTTCTCGGGCACATGGGTTTCCCGGGGAGCTGTTTTTT CASSSRAHGFPGELFF
TRBJ1-2 12 medium-sized TRBV10-3 NA TGTGCCATCACAAGGTCTGGCTATGGCTACACCTTC CAITRSGYGYTF
TRBJ1-3 16 NA TRBV7-9 TRBD1 TGTGCCAGCAGCGCGCCCGGGACAGCTTCTGGAAACACCATATATTTT CASSAPGTASGNTIYF
TRBJ2-5 14 few TRBV18 NA TGTGCCAGCTCAGGGGCGAGGCCCCGAGAGACCCAGTACTTC CASSGARPRETQYF
TRBJ1-5 14 many TRBV28 NA TGTGCCAGCGCAGGGGATTATGGCAATCAGCCCCAGCATTTT CASAGDYGNQPQHF
TRBJ2-2 14 few TRBV5-1 NA TGCGCCAGCAGCTTTTGGGGGCCTACCGGGGAGCTGTTTTTT CASSFWGPTGELFF
TRBJ2-1 15 NA TRBV11-2 TRBD2 TGTGCCAGCAGGCGGACTAGCGGGAGGAGGAATGAGCAGTTCTTC CASRRTSGRRNEQFF
TRBJ2-7 16 NA TRBV7-9 TRBD2 TGTGCCAGCAGCTCACCGGGACTAGCGGCGGTCTACGAGCAGTACTTC CASSSPGLAAVYEQYF
TRBJ2-1 17 NA TRBV21-1 NA TGTGCCAGCAGCAAAGCCGTAGCGGGAGGGCACAACAATGAGCAGTTCTTC CASSKAVAGGHNNEQFF
TRBJ1-1 14 few TRBV5-4 NA TGTGCCAGCAGCCCCAAGTATTTCGGGACTGAAGCTTTCTTT CASSPKYFGTEAFF
TRBJ2-7 14 NA TRBV7-9 NA TGTGCCAGCAGACCCGGGACGGCCTCCTACGAGCAGTACTTC CASRPGTASYEQYF
TRBJ2-5 12 NA TRBV18 NA TGTGCCAGCTCAATGGGAGAAGAGACCCAGTACTTC CASSMGEETQYF
TRBJ2-5 12 NA TRBV29-1 NA TGCAGCGTTGATGGGGTGTCCGAGACCCAGTACTTC CSVDGVSETQYF
TRBJ2-1 12 NA TRBV25-1 NA TGTGCCAGCAGTGACTTCGACAATGAGCAGTTCTTC CASSDFDNEQFF
TRBJ1-1 16 few TRBV19 TRBD1 TGTGCCAGTAGCAGACCTAACAGGGGCATGAACACTGAAGCTTTCTTT CASSRPNRGMNTEAFF